One sample yielded the 15 T cell receptor beta chains listed below, sequenced in a study of blood T cell repertoires in COVID-19. Sequenced by immunoSEQ multiplex PCR; TCRdb stores in-frame clones only, minus some. The sample lists under 170,000 clones, around 85% occurring once. Material for sequencing was peripheral blood. The source is a man between 70 and 80 years old with acute or convalescent COVID-19.

The chain recombines TRBV6-5 with TRBJ1-2; D remains unclear. The CDR3 spans 13 residues. Per germline, CDR1 MNHEY and CDR2 SVGAGI. Trimming pared 3 bases from V and 4 bases from J, leaving 9 bases between. The CDR3: CASSYQQAYGYTF. The CDR3 coding sequence is TGTGCCAGCAGTTATCAGCAGGCCTATGGCTACACCTTC.

This clone has just a few counts. This chain uses TRBV5-6 with TRBJ2-7, with 7 nucleotides matching TRBD1. J gave up 0 bases and V 5 bases, and 8 bases lay outside the gene matches. CDR1 and CDR2 (germline): SGHDT, YYEEEE. This CDR3 has 15 residues. The CDR3 DNA follows: TGTGCCAGCAGTTCCGCCGGGACAGTCTCCTACGAGCAGTACTTC. Amino acids: CASSSAGTVSYEQYF.

This clone has a single count. The genes are TRBV5-1 and TRBJ2-1; TRBD2 is a possible D gene (6 bases). Trimming stripped 1 base from V and 8 bases from J, with 13 bases between. There are 14 residues in the CDR3. Germline lookup yields CDR1 SGHRS and CDR2 YFSETQ. The CDR3 DNA follows: TGCGCCAGCAGCTTGTCGGCCCCGGGGGATGAGCAGTTCTTC. It encodes CASSLSAPGDEQFF.

This clone was detected only a few times. This chain joins TRBV3-1 (or the pseudogene TRBV3-2) and TRBJ2-7; D might be TRBD1 (6 bases). Germline lookup yields CDR1 LGHDT and CDR2 YNNKEL (reference sequence). CDR3 length: 14 amino acids. V was pared by 4 bases and J by 8 bases, with 18 bases between. The CDR3 nucleotides are TGTGCCAGCAGCCCCTCTCCGACAGGTGACCAGCAGTACTTC. Protein sequence: CASSPSPTGDQQYF.

The rearrangement links TRBV9 to TRBJ2-4; 7 positions agree with TRBD1. After removal of 4 bases from V and 8 bases from J, the junction contained 12 bases not matched to a gene. The germline CDR1 and CDR2 sequences are SGDLS and YYNGEE. This CDR3 is built from 15 residues. The CDR3, as DNA: TGTGCCAGCAGCAATCGAGCAGGGGGAGATGACATTCAGTACTTC. Amino acids: CASSNRAGGDDIQYF.

The J gene is TRBJ2-7, the V gene TRBV29-1; 7 bases agree with TRBD1. The CDR3 runs to 12 residues. Germline trimming cut 6 bases from V and 0 bases from J; bases unmatched to any gene: 2. Germline V gene sequence: CDR1 SQVTM, CDR2 ANQGSEA. This chain's CDR3 is CSVRGSSYEQYF. CDR3 in DNA: TGCAGCGTCAGGGGGAGCTCCTACGAGCAGTACTTC.

V usage is TRBV2 and J usage is TRBJ2-7, with 9 nucleotides matching TRBD2. CDR1 and CDR2 (germline): SNHLY, FYNNEI. V trimming: 5 bases; J trimming: 1 base; junction bases outside the gene matches: 3. The length of the CDR3 is 14 residues. The DNA for the CDR3 is TGTGCCAGCAGTATAGCGGGGGATTCCTACGAGCAGTACTTC. This translates into CASSIAGDSYEQYF.

The rearrangement links TRBV19 to TRBJ2-7; D is perhaps TRBD1 (6 bases). With 6 bases removed from V and 7 bases from J, the gap between germline ends came to 16 bases. Germline CDR1 is LNHDA and CDR2 is SQIVND (reference sequence). CDR3 length: 13 residues. The CDR3 reads CASSTQGSTEQYF. For the CDR3, the DNA is TGTGCCAGTAGCACACAGGGATCGACAGAGCAGTACTTC.

As DNA, the CDR3 is TGTGCCAGCAGTCTCGGGACAGGGGGTGGACAGCCCCAGCATTTT. This gives the protein CASSLGTGGGQPQHF. The chain combines TRBV6-5 with TRBJ1-5, with TRBD1 identical over 11 bases. CDR3 size: 15 residues. From germline, CDR1 is MNHEY and CDR2 SVGAGI. Unmatched junction bases numbered 7, after V lost 5 bases and J lost 7 bases.

The gene calls are TRBV18 and TRBJ2-1, with 7 nucleotides matching TRBD2. This CDR3 is built from 16 residues. Germline V gene lookup returns CDR1 KGHSH and CDR2 LQKENI. J lost 7 bases, V lost 2 bases, and 11 bases had no gene match. The CDR3 nucleotides read TGTGCCAGCTCACCAACCACCGGGGGAGGGAGGAATGAGCAGTTCTTC. Translation: CASSPTTGGGRNEQFF.

V usage is TRBV5-1 and J usage is TRBJ1-3; no reliable D call. The CDR3 is made up of 16 amino acids. Germline V gene lookup returns CDR1 SGHRS and CDR2 YFSETQ. V lost 4 bases and J lost 0, with 14 bases in between. The CDR3 coding sequence is TGCGCCAGCAGCGAGGGAGGGCGGCCCTCTGGAAACACCATATATTTT. Its protein product is CASSEGGRPSGNTIYF.

The chain employs TRBV13 and TRBJ2-7; D is possibly TRBD1 (6 bases). The CDR3 is 14 residues long. Deletions cut 0 bases from V and 2 bases from J, with 8 bases between. Germline CDR1 PRHDT, CDR2 FYEKMQ (reference sequence). CDR3 region: CASSLGQGPYEQYF. Written as DNA, the CDR3 is TGTGCCAGCAGCTTAGGACAGGGCCCCTACGAGCAGTACTTC.

In DNA form, the CDR3 reads TGTGCCAGCAGTGAGGGACAGGGAAAGAACGAGCAGTACTTC. Residues: CASSEGQGKNEQYF. The V and J genes are TRBV6-1 and TRBJ2-7, with TRBD1 matching over 9 bases. Germline trimming cut 3 bases from V and 5 bases from J; bases unmatched to any gene: 5. The V gene's germline CDR1 is MNHNS and CDR2 SASEGT. The CDR3 has 14 amino acids.

CDR3 loop: CATNDRGAPTEQFF. DNA of the CDR3: TGTGCCACCAATGACAGGGGCGCGCCCACTGAGCAGTTCTTC. The chain combines TRBV24-1 with TRBJ2-1; TRBD1 matches 8 bases. Germline V gives CDR1 KGHDR, CDR2 SFDVKD. The V and J ends lost 8 bases and 9 bases, in that order; junction bases with no gene match: 11. The CDR3 extends over 14 amino acids.

CDR3 residues: CSSPGLVSNEQFF. CDR3 coding DNA: TGCAGCTCCCCAGGACTAGTGTCCAATGAGCAGTTCTTC. The chain links TRBV29-1 to TRBJ2-1, with 7 nucleotides matching TRBD2. The CDR3 consists of 13 residues. With V trimmed by 8 bases and J by 6 bases, 10 bases remained unmatched. The germline V gene has CDR1 SQVTM and CDR2 ANQGSEA.